Listed here is a single T cell receptor beta chain. Primed by a sample-barcoded 5' primer and a J-beta primer mix, a second PCR proceeded for about 6 to 11 cycles. TCRdb re-derived calls from the 5' RACE reads in MiXCR, one entry per CDR3 protein. Of 1.5 million to 2 million distinct CDR3 sequences in the sample, more than 35% were seen once. J was trimmed by 1 base and V by 5 bases; bases with no gene match: 7. Germline V gene lookup returns CDR1 SGHVS and CDR2 FQNEAQ. The CDR3 is 16 residues long. The data originate from a study of blood T cells in healthy people across ages. This chain links TRBV7-8 with TRBJ2-4; TRBD1 matches at 8 bases. This clonotype originated in a human donor in good health. Sequencing was done on a sample of blood. CDR3 region: CASSTRTGIAKNIQYF. The CDR3 region has the DNA TGTGCCAGCAGCACACGGACAGGGATCGCCAAAAACATTCAGTACTTC.